This TCR beta chain emerged from a study of T cell repertoires in cytomegalovirus infection. Study overall: Newly reported HLA-C-restricted and thoroughly characterized HLA-B-restricted CMV epitopes were employed. It can be stated that public TCR beta signatures indicated CMV infection as well as a matching HLA type.

General observations from the study: HLA-C-restricted TCR beta clonotypes specific for CMV led the ex vivo response. Totalled public TCR beta family frequency picked out people who carried CMV plus the relevant HLA.

One entry per CDR3 protein results from TCRdb running MiXCR on the reads. The sample consists of some 800,000 distinct CDR3 sequences, approximately 32% of them appearing once. CDR3 length equals 15 residues. Germline-derived CDR1 and CDR2 are SQVTM and ANQGSEA. The trim removed 5 bases at V and 0 bases at J, leaving 7 bases unmatched. Details on this clonotype: No antigen is known for it.

The chain carries TRBV29-1 and TRBJ2-3; 8 bases fit TRBD2. Sequencing used cultured CD8+ T cells from PBMCs, obtained from culture after CMV antigen stimulation. The source of this sequence is a human donor in good health (CMV status not recorded). Some clones in this sample may be carry-over from other donors' samples. CDR3 amino acids: CSVSGTRESTDTQYF. The CDR3 nucleotides read TGCAGCGTTTCCGGGACTAGAGAAAGCACAGATACGCAGTATTTT.